In its sample, the clone carrying this T cell receptor (beta chain) was seen a few times. This specimen comes from a study of identical twins. Each CDR3 protein gets one entry after TCRdb re-called the 5' RACE reads with MiXCR. The profile covers approximately 1.8 million distinct CDR3 sequences, with around 33% appearing a single time and approximately 0.29% taken by the ten largest. This TCR derives from a newborn girl in good health. Sequencing input: cord blood.

CDR3 in DNA: TGTGCCAGCAGGGACAGCCCTAGCACAGATACGCAGTATTTT. Protein sequence: CASRDSPSTDTQYF. The chain joins TRBV2 to TRBJ2-3, with D perhaps TRBD1 (6 bases). This CDR3 is 14 amino acids long. Germline V gives CDR1 SNHLY, CDR2 FYNNEI. Deletions cut 6 bases from V and 0 bases from J, with 10 bases between. The complete variable domain, with remaining parts taken from reference TRBV2 and TRBJ2-3, reads EPEVTQTPSHQVTQMGQEVILRCVPISNHLYFYWYRQILGQKVEFLVSFYNNEISEKSEIFDDQFSVERPDGSNFTLKIRSTKLEDSAMYFCASRDSPSTDTQYFGPGTRLTVL.